This is a list of T cell receptor beta chains from one sample in a study of vaccination effects on CD4 cells after COVID-19. The data were produced by immunoSEQ multiplex PCR, yet TCRdb's version contains in-frame clones alone and is incomplete. Of more than 15,000 clones listed, around 64% are singletons. Their antigen targets remain unknown. This specimen consisted of CD4+ T cells from PBMCs cultured with SARS-CoV-2 spike peptides, obtained after COVID-19 vaccination. The receptor source for this set is a human donor who received a COVID-19 vaccine. The CDR3 runs from the conserved cysteine through the conserved F or W. A D gene is named only where the DNA matches it firmly. Not all rows give a size; the values are once, few, many and, for expanded clones, a class.

d_call clone_size j_call v_call cdr3_nt cdr3_aa
- - TRBJ1-2 TRBV4-2 TGTGCCAGCACGTCCGGGACGAGCGCCTCTCGGGGCTACACCTTC CASTSGTSASRGYTF
TRBD1 - TRBJ1-1 TRBV5-4 TGTGCCAGCAGCTTGGGGGACAGGGGATTGAACACTGAAGCTTTCTTT CASSLGDRGLNTEAFF
- few TRBJ2-7 TRBV11-2 TGTGCCAGCAGCTTGGAACCAGGGAGTAGGCAGTACTTC CASSLEPGSRQYF
- - TRBJ2-4 TRBV3-1/TRBV3-2 TGTGCCAGCAGCCAAGATCGCCAGGAACTTATGGGCATTCAGTACTTC CASSQDRQELMGIQYF
- large TRBJ1-6 TRBV6-6 TGTGCCAGCAGTTACTCGCAGGGAAGACCCCTCCACTTT CASSYSQGRPLHF
- few TRBJ1-3 TRBV3-1/TRBV3-2 TGTGCCAGCAGCCAACAGGGCACTGGAAACACCATATATTTT CASSQQGTGNTIYF
- - TRBJ1-1 TRBV6-4 TGTGCCAGCAGTGACCGGGAGAACACTGAAGCTTTCTTT CASSDRENTEAFF
TRBD2 once TRBJ2-5 TRBV7-3 TGTGCCAGCAGCCCAAGGACTAGCGGGGGGGCGGGAGAGACCCAGTACTTC CASSPRTSGGAGETQYF
TRBD1 once TRBJ2-7 TRBV28 TGTGCCAGCACCCCGGGGGGACAGGGCAGGAAGCAGTACTTC CASTPGGQGRKQYF
- - TRBJ2-3 TRBV6-5 TGTGCCAGCAGTTTTAGCGTCGGCACAGATACGCAGTATTTT CASSFSVGTDTQYF
- - TRBJ1-1 TRBV2 TGTGCCAGCACTATGATAGGGGGGGACACTGAAGCTTTCTTT CASTMIGGDTEAFF
TRBD1 - TRBJ2-5 TRBV5-6 TGTGCCAGCAGCTTGGGACAGGGTGGCGGGGAGACCCAGTACTTC CASSLGQGGGETQYF
- few TRBJ1-1 TRBV23-1 TGCGCCAGCAGTCAATTCGGGAAGGTTGGTGAAGCTTTCTTT CASSQFGKVGEAFF
TRBD2 medium-sized TRBJ2-2 TRBV30 TGTGCCTGGAACGGACTAGCGGGAGGTAGCGCCGGGGAGCTGTTTTTT CAWNGLAGGSAGELFF
- - TRBJ1-5 TRBV30 TGTGCCTGGAGTGTTAAGGTTGTCGGTCAGCCCCAGCATTTT CAWSVKVVGQPQHF
- - TRBJ1-5 TRBV3-1/TRBV3-2 TGTGCCAGCAGCTACTATAGCAATCAGCCCCAGCATTTT CASSYYSNQPQHF